Listed below are T cell receptor beta chains from one sample, sequenced in a study of cytotoxic CD8 clonotypes in ibrutinib-treated CLL. The table came from immunoSEQ multiplex PCR; TCRdb's copy has only in-frame clones and leaves some out. The sample contains some 120,000 clones, about 50% of which appear only once. Specimen: PBMCs, collected after 24 months of ibrutinib treatment. The source is a human donor with chronic lymphocytic leukemia. Both conserved end residues are part of each CDR3. D genes are given only for firm matches. Some rows mark clone size as missing; the rest say once, few, many or name a class of expanded clone.

>TRBV6-6|TRBJ2-7|-|TRBD1
CASTLRDRGSYEQYF
TGTGCCAGCACCCTACGGGACAGGGGGTCCTACGAGCAGTACTTC
>TRBV7-2|TRBJ2-5|-|-
CASSLAPQTQETQYF
TGTGCCAGCAGCTTAGCGCCCCAAACCCAAGAGACCCAGTACTTC
>TRBV4-2|TRBJ2-4|-|-
CASSRGGTGGNIQYF
TGTGCCAGCAGCCGCGGGGGGACAGGCGGAAACATTCAGTACTTC
>TRBV6-6|TRBJ2-1|once|-
CASVGGAKGNEQFF
TGTGCCAGCGTAGGTGGGGCCAAAGGTAATGAGCAGTTCTTC
>TRBV6-6|TRBJ1-5|-|-
CASSSQGGGNQPQHF
TGTGCCAGCAGCTCCCAGGGTGGTGGCAATCAGCCCCAGCATTTT
>TRBV15|TRBJ2-2|-|-
CATLTRHTGELFF
TGTGCCACCCTGACCCGTCACACCGGGGAGCTGTTTTTT
>TRBV28|TRBJ2-7|-|-
CASSLVGTSYEQYF
TGTGCCAGCAGTTTGGTCGGAACCTCCTACGAGCAGTACTTC
>TRBV14|TRBJ2-7|many|-
CASSHGQSRYF
TGTGCCAGCAGCCATGGGCAGTCCCGGTACTTC
>TRBV7-9|TRBJ2-7|-|-
CASSLAVAGPGEQYF
TGTGCCAGCAGCTTAGCAGTCGCGGGGCCTGGCGAGCAGTACTTC
>TRBV6-4|TRBJ1-1|-|-
CASRVRGRGTEAFF
TGTGCCAGCAGAGTCAGGGGCCGAGGGACTGAAGCTTTCTTT
>TRBV27|TRBJ2-5|few|TRBD2
CASSPRLAGGRETQYF
TGTGCCAGCAGTCCCAGACTAGCGGGGGGAAGGGAGACCCAGTACTTC
>TRBV7-8|TRBJ1-1|few|TRBD1
CASSLTLRGYERGTEAFF
TGTGCCAGCAGCTTAACCCTCAGGGGGTATGAGCGTGGCACTGAAGCTTTCTTT
>TRBV10-3|TRBJ2-3|-|-
CAIRGAGTDTQYF
TGTGCCATCAGGGGTGCGGGCACAGATACGCAGTATTTT
>TRBV29-1|TRBJ2-2|-|-
CSVDLPGQNTGELFF
TGCAGCGTTGACCTTCCGGGACAGAACACCGGGGAGCTGTTTTTT
>TRBV6-6|TRBJ2-2|-|-
CASSRGQSSGELFF
TGTGCCAGCAGCCGCGGACAGTCCTCCGGGGAGCTGTTTTTT
>TRBV5-1|TRBJ2-5|many|-
CASSLDGQGGQETQYF
TGCGCCAGCAGCTTGGATGGCCAGGGGGGCCAAGAGACCCAGTACTTC